Listed here are 21 T cell receptor beta chains from one sample, sequenced in a study of cytomegalovirus exposure and HLA in healthy donors. The PCR had 60 Vbeta and 13 Jbeta primers. The method was immunoSEQ multiplex PCR; TCRdb's version includes in-frame clones alone and lacks a portion of them. The table has around 140,000 clones, roughly 9.6% seen once. Specimen: PBMCs. The receptors shown here come from a woman aged 40 to 50 in good health and CMV-seropositive.

Only a few counts were recorded for this clone. V and J are TRBV4-1 and TRBJ1-4; 8 nucleotides align to TRBD1. V shed 3 bases, J shed 0 bases, and the junction held 6 bases outside the gene matches. The V gene's germline CDR1 is MGHRA and CDR2 YSYEKL. This CDR3 contains 17 residues. The DNA for the CDR3 is TGCGCCAGCAGCCACTCAGGGGGCCCTGCAACTAATGAAAAACTGTTTTTT. Protein: CASSHSGGPATNEKLFF.

This clone was observed once. The chain uses TRBV7-9 and TRBJ1-2, with TRBD1 matching 7 bases. The CDR3 totals 14 residues. After removal of 5 bases from V and 2 bases from J, the junction contained 5 bases not matched to a gene. Germline lookup yields CDR1 SEHNR and CDR2 FQNEAQ (reference sequence). CDR3 nucleotides: TGTGCCAGCAGCCCGGGACAGCCAAACTATGGCTACACCTTC. Its protein product is CASSPGQPNYGYTF. The whole variable domain, remainder taken from reference TRBV7-9 and TRBJ1-2, is DTGVSQNPRHKITKRGQNVTFRCDPISEHNRLYWYRQTLGQGPEFLTYFQNEAQLEKSRLLSDRFSAERPKGSFSTLEIQRTEQGDSAMYLCASSPGQPNYGYTFGSGTRLTVV.

The rearrangement links TRBV5-6 to TRBJ1-2; D call uncertain. Germline V gene sequence: CDR1 SGHDT, CDR2 YYEEEE. V was shortened by 0 bases and J by 6 bases, with 9 bases between the two germline ends. The CDR3 length is 13 residues. As DNA, the CDR3 is TGTGCCAGCAGCTTGGAGAGGTGGGATGGCTACACCTTC. Protein: CASSLERWDGYTF.

This clone was seen a handful of times. J is TRBJ1-5 and V is TRBV6-1, with TRBD1 identical over 7 bases. This CDR3 is 14 amino acids long. Per the germline V gene, CDR1 is MNHNS and CDR2 is SASEGT. V was pared by 6 bases and J by 7 bases, with 9 bases of the junction left unmatched. CDR3 in DNA: TGTGCCAGCAGCCTACAGGGGAGAGCACAGCCCCAGCATTTT. This sequence encodes CASSLQGRAQPQHF.

The rearrangement uses TRBV6-5 and TRBJ2-1, with D perhaps TRBD1 (6 bases). Germline V gene sequence: CDR1 MNHEY, CDR2 SVGAGI. With 0 bases removed from V and 8 bases from J, the gap between germline ends came to 14 bases. The CDR3 runs 15 residues. The CDR3 protein is CASSYSRGSGYEQFF. The CDR3, as DNA: TGTGCCAGCAGTTACTCAAGGGGGTCTGGTTATGAGCAGTTCTTC.

This clone has only a few counts. This chain joins TRBV6-1 and TRBJ2-2, with a tentative D call TRBD2 (5 bases). V was pared by 8 bases and J by 8 bases, with 18 bases between. The CDR3 spans 14 residues. CDR1 and CDR2 (germline): MNHNS, SASEGT. CDR3 DNA: TGTGCCAGCTCGGAACTAGACCACTCGGGGGAGCTGTTTTTT. It codes for CASSELDHSGELFF.

The V gene is TRBV7-2, the J gene TRBJ1-1, with no clear D. This CDR3 comprises 13 residues. V dropped 3 bases and J dropped 5 bases, with 10 bases sitting between them. The V gene's germline CDR1 is SGHTA and CDR2 FQGNSA. The CDR3 DNA follows: TGTGCCAGCAGCTTTATTCAGGTAACTGAAGCTTTCTTT. Translation gives CASSFIQVTEAFF.

This clone was counted a single time. This rearrangement joins TRBV18 to TRBJ1-1, with a tentative D call TRBD1 (5 bases). CDR3 length: 16 amino acids. The germline V gene has CDR1 KGHSH and CDR2 LQKENI. V shed 5 bases and J shed 3 bases, with 19 bases lying between them. The CDR3 DNA is TGTGCCAGCTCAGGGGGGAGGGTTCGAGTCGACACTGAAGCTTTCTTT. It codes for CASSGGRVRVDTEAFF. Full variable domain (missing parts from reference TRBV18 and TRBJ1-1): NAGVMQNPRHLVRRRGQEARLRCSPMKGHSHVYWYRQLPEEGLKFMVYLQKENIIDESGMPKERFSAEFPKEGPSILRIQQVVRGDSAAYFCASSGGRVRVDTEAFFGQGTRLTVV.

This clone came up a few times. This chain uses TRBV27 with TRBJ2-7, with TRBD2 as a possible D gene (5 bases). Germline V gene lookup returns CDR1 MNHEY and CDR2 SMNVEV (reference sequence). This CDR3 contains 12 residues. Trimming pared 5 bases from V and 5 bases from J, leaving 10 bases between. As DNA, the CDR3 is TGTGCCAGCAGTCCCGTCGGGGACGAGCAGTACTTC. Translating gives CASSPVGDEQYF.

The chain combines TRBV7-8 with TRBJ2-2, with D hard to call. Germline V gene data show CDR1 as SGHVS and CDR2 as FQNEAQ. This CDR3 has 14 amino acids. V lost 0 bases and J lost 7, with 9 bases in between. CDR3 loop: CASSLAHPGGELFF. Here the CDR3 DNA reads TGTGCCAGCAGCTTAGCGCATCCGGGCGGGGAGCTGTTTTTT.

The chain is built from TRBV5-1 and TRBJ1-6; D is ambiguous. CDR3 length: 16 residues. Germline assignment: CDR1 SGHRS and CDR2 YFSETQ. V dropped 4 bases and J dropped 9 bases, with 20 bases sitting between them. CDR3 sequence: CASSSTERASGSPLHF. CDR3 coding DNA: TGCGCCAGCAGCAGCACCGAGAGGGCGTCCGGTTCACCCCTCCACTTT. The full variable domain, in which reference TRBV5-1 and TRBJ1-6 provide the parts outside the CDR3, is KAGVTQTPRYLIKTRGQQVTLSCSPISGHRSVSWYQQTPGQGLQFLFEYFSETQRNKGNFPGRFSGRQFSNSRSEMNVSTLELGDSALYLCASSSTERASGSPLHFGNGTRLTVT.

A remark on this clone: An end of the junction differs from the germline gene, which may be a read error. J is TRBJ2-1 and V is TRBV7-2; TRBD2 is a possible D gene (5 bases). This CDR3 has 16 amino acids. Germline lookup yields CDR1 SGHTA and CDR2 FQGNSA. The CDR3 sequence is CASSLGSAVGYNEQFF. The CDR3 nucleotides read TGTGCCAGCAGTTTAGGGTCAGCGGTAGGCTACAATGAGCAGTTCTTC.

The CDR3 loop is CASSHPGQGSTIYF. The DNA of the CDR3 is TGTGCCAGCAGCCATCCGGGACAGGGTTCCACCATATATTTT. The V call is TRBV7-2, the J call TRBJ1-3, with 9 bases that match TRBD1. Per germline, CDR1 SGHTA and CDR2 FQGNSA. V gave up 5 bases and J gave up 9 bases; unmatched junction bases: 8. The CDR3 sequence is 14 residues long. The complete variable domain, with remaining parts taken from reference TRBV7-2 and TRBJ1-3, reads GAGVSQSPSNKVTEKGKDVELRCDPISGHTALYWYRQSLGQGLEFLIYFQGNSAPDKSGLPSDRFSAERTGGSVSTLTIQRTQQEDSAVYLCASSHPGQGSTIYFGEGSWLTVV.

In this sample, this clone turned up a few times. The chain couples TRBV5-1 to TRBJ1-2, with 8 positions matching TRBD1. The CDR3 is made up of 14 amino acids. The junction had 9 bases not matched to a gene; V was cut back by 4 bases and J by 7 bases. The germline V gene encodes CDR1 SGHRS and CDR2 YFSETQ. In nucleotides, the CDR3 is TGCGCCAGCAGCCCCACGACAGGGGCAGGTGGCTACACCTTC. Residues: CASSPTTGAGGYTF.

The chain carries TRBV27 and TRBJ1-5; 8 bases fit TRBD1. CDR3 length equals 14 residues. With 4 bases clipped from V and 6 bases from J, the junction kept 5 bases outside the gene matches. Germline assignment: CDR1 MNHEY and CDR2 SMNVEV (reference sequence). The CDR3 coding sequence is TGTGCCAGCAGTTCCGACAGGGGAGGTCAGCCCCAGCATTTT. This sequence encodes CASSSDRGGQPQHF.

This clone has only a few counts. V gene TRBV11-3 combines with J gene TRBJ2-1, with D possibly matching TRBD2 (6 bases). The CDR3 has 15 amino acids. V lost 6 bases to trimming and J lost 4 bases, with 16 bases between them. The germline gives CDR1 SGHNT, CDR2 YENEEA. The CDR3 region has the DNA TGTGCCAGCAGGCCCCGGGGGAACCAATACAATGAGCAGTTCTTC. Translating it yields CASRPRGNQYNEQFF. Full variable domain (outside the CDR3, taken from reference TRBV11-3 and TRBJ2-1): EAGVVQSPRYKIIEKKQPVAFWCNPISGHNTLYWYLQNLGQGPELLIRYENEEAVDDSQLPKDRFSAERLKGVDSTLKIQPAELGDSAVYLCASRPRGNQYNEQFFGPGTRLTVL.

This clone appeared a few times. The chain carries TRBV4-1 and TRBJ1-2; 9 bases align to TRBD1. This CDR3 is built from 17 residues. V lost 1 base and J lost 7; bases outside the gene matches: 13. The germline V gene encodes CDR1 MGHRA and CDR2 YSYEKL. CDR3 residues: CASSQVETTGGAPGYTF. CDR3 bases: TGCGCCAGCAGCCAAGTGGAGACCACAGGGGGCGCGCCTGGCTACACCTTC.

This clone appeared a few times. The genes are TRBV6-5 and TRBJ1-5; D ambiguous. V lost 6 bases and J 1 base, leaving 7 bases between the germline ends. Germline V gives CDR1 MNHEY, CDR2 SVGAGI. There are 13 residues in the CDR3. The CDR3 protein is CASSPQSNQPQHF. For the CDR3, the DNA is TGTGCCAGCAGCCCACAGAGCAATCAGCCCCAGCATTTT.

This clone was seen a few times. CDR3 region: CASSLGASGGTDTQYF. DNA of the CDR3: TGCGCCAGCAGCTTGGGGGCTAGCGGGGGAACAGATACGCAGTATTTT. This sequence joins TRBV5-1 and TRBJ2-3; 10 bases agree with TRBD2. Looked up from germline, CDR1 is SGHRS and CDR2 is YFSETQ. V trimming: 0 bases; J trimming: 3 bases; junction bases outside the gene matches: 4. The length of the CDR3 is 16 residues. Full variable domain (missing parts from reference TRBV5-1 and TRBJ2-3): KAGVTQTPRYLIKTRGQQVTLSCSPISGHRSVSWYQQTPGQGLQFLFEYFSETQRNKGNFPGRFSGRQFSNSRSEMNVSTLELGDSALYLCASSLGASGGTDTQYFGPGTRLTVL.

The chain links TRBV27 to TRBJ2-1; the D gene is possibly TRBD2 (6 bases). V was cut by 0 bases and J by 2 bases, with 14 bases left in between. Germline V gives CDR1 MNHEY, CDR2 SMNVEV (reference sequence). The length of the CDR3 is 17 residues. The chain's CDR3 is CASSLSPSWGAYNEQFF. The CDR3 DNA is TGTGCCAGCAGTTTATCACCCTCCTGGGGGGCCTACAATGAGCAGTTCTTC.

The rearrangement links TRBV5-8 to TRBJ2-5, with 10 bases fitting TRBD1. CDR3 length: 17 residues. Germline V gene lookup returns CDR1 SGHTS and CDR2 YDEGEE. J gave up 5 bases and V 0 bases, and 10 bases lay outside the gene matches. The CDR3 spells CASSLGQGAPRRETQYF. The CDR3 bases are TGTGCCAGCAGCTTGGGACAGGGGGCGCCGAGGCGGGAGACCCAGTACTTC.